This TCR beta chain was observed in a study of T cells in Graves' hyperthyroidism and ophthalmopathy. Uncontrolled infection, other autoimmune disease, pregnancy or lactation led to exclusion. The PBMCs had their origin in around 9.1 ml of fresh peripheral blood. It was RNA transcripts that yielded the amplified TCR beta CDR3 regions. HTBI primers were employed in a first-round RT-PCR of the TCR CDR3. TCRdb used MiXCR to reprocess the multiplex PCR reads, holding one entry per CDR3 protein. The data hold about 350,000 distinct CDR3 sequences, with around 14% observed a single time. The ends were cut back, 4 bases at V and 3 bases at J, with 26 bases in the middle. Germline CDR1 SGHNT, CDR2 YYREEE (reference sequence). The CDR3 length is 19 residues.

The chain recombines TRBV5-4 with TRBJ2-1; either TRBD1 or TRBD2 may supply D (5 bases each). The receptor was isolated from a woman aged 25-40 years with Graves' hyperthyroidism. Sequenced material: blood. The CDR3 is CASSPYRRTRGDDYNEQFF. CDR3 DNA: TGTGCCAGCAGCCCCTACCGCCGCACACGTGGGGACGACTACAATGAGCAGTTCTTC.